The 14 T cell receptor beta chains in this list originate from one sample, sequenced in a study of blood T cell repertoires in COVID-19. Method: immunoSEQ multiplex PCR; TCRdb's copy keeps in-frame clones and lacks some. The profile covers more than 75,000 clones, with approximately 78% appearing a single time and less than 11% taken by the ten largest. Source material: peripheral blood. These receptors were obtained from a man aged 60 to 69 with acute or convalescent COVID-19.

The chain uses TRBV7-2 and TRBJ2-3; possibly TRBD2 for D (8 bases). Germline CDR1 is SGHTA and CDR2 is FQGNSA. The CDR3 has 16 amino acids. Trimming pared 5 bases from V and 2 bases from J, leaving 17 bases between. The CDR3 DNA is TGTGCCAGCAGCGAGGGGGCGGGGGGCCCCACAGATACGCAGTATTTT. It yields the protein CASSEGAGGPTDTQYF.

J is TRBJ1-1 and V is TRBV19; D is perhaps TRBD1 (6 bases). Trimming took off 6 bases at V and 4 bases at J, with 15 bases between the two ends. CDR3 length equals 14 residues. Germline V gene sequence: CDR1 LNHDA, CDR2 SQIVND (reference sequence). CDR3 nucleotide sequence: TGTGCCAGTAGGTTACAGGGAGAGGGCACTGAAGCTTTCTTT. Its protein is CASRLQGEGTEAFF.

The DNA for the CDR3 is TGCGCCAGCAGCCGGCAACCGGGACAGGTCGAAGGCTACACCTTC. This gives the protein CASSRQPGQVEGYTF. The chain links TRBV4-3 to TRBJ1-2, with 8 bases aligning to TRBD1. With V trimmed by 4 bases and J by 8 bases, 12 bases remained unmatched. In germline, CDR1 is LGHNA, CDR2 YSLEER. CDR3 length equals 15 residues.

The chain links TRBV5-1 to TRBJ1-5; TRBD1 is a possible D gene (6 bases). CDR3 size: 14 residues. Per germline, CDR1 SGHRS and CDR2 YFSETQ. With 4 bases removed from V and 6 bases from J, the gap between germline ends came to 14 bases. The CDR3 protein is CASSPVGGVQPQHF. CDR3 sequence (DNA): TGCGCCAGCAGCCCCGTAGGGGGTGTTCAGCCCCAGCATTTT.

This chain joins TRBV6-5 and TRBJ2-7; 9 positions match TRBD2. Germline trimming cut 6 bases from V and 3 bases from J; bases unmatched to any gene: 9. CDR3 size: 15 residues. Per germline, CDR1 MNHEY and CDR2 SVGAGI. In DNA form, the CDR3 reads TGTGCCAGCAGAGATAGTAGCGGGAGAGGCTACGAGCAGTACTTC. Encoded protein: CASRDSSGRGYEQYF.

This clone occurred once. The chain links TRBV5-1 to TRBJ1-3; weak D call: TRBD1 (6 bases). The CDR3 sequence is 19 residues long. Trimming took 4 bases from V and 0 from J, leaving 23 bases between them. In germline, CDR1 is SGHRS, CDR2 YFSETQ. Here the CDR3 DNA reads TGCGCCAGCAGCCCCAACCTCGACAGGCCGCTAAGCTCTGGAAACACCATATATTTT. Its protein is CASSPNLDRPLSSGNTIYF.

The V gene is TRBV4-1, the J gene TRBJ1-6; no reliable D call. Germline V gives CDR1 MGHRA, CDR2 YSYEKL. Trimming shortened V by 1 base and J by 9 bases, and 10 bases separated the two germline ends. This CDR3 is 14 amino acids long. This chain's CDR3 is CASSQGSFGSPLHF. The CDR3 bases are TGCGCCAGCAGCCAAGGAAGCTTCGGTTCACCCCTCCACTTT.

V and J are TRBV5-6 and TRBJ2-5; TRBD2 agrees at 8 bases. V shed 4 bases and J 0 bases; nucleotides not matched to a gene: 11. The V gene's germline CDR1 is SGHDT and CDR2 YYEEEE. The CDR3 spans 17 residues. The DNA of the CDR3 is TGTGCCAGCAGCACCCGGCGCGGGGGGTCCTACCAAGAGACCCAGTACTTC. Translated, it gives CASSTRRGGSYQETQYF.

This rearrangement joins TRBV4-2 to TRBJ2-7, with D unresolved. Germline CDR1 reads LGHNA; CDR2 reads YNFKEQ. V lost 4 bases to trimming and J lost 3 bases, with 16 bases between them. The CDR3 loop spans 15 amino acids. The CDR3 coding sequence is TGTGCCAGCAGCCCCAAGCTGGCCGGAGACTACGAGCAGTACTTC. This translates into CASSPKLAGDYEQYF.

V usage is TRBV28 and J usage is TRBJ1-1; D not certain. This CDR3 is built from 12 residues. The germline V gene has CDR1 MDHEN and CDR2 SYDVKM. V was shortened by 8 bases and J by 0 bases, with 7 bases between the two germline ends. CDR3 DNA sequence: TGTGCCAGCCCTCCCCTGAACACTGAAGCTTTCTTT. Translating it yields CASPPLNTEAFF.

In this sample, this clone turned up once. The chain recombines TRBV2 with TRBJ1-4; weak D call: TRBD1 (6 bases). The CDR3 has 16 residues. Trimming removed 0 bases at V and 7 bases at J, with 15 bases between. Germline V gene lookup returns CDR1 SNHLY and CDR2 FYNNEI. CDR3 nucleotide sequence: TGTGCCAGCAGTGAAGCGCTGGGGGCCTTGAGTGAAAAACTGTTTTTT. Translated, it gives CASSEALGALSEKLFF.

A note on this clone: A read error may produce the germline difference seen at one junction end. The CDR3, as DNA: TGTGCCAGCAGCCCCCATGGGGGGAGCACTGATACGCAGTATTTT. Its protein product is CASSPHGGSTDTQYF. This rearrangement joins TRBV7-2 to TRBJ2-3; perhaps TRBD2 as D (6 bases). Germline V gene sequence: CDR1 SGHTA, CDR2 FQGNSA. This CDR3 has 15 residues.

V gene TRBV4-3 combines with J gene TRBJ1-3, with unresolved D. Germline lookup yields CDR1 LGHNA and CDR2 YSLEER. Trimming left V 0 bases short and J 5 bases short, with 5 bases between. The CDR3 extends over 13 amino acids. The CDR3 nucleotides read TGCGCCAGCAGCCAAGAATCTAGAAACACCATATATTTT. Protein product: CASSQESRNTIYF.

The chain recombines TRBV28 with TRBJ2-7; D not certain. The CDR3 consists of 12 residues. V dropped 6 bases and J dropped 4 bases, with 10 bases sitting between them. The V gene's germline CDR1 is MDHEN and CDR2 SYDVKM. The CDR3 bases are TGTGCCAGCAGCCTCTCCGGGTACGAGCAGTACTTC. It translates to CASSLSGYEQYF.